This TCR beta chain was captured in a study of shared clonotypes between healthy human individuals (dated by TCRdb to 2020 to 2021). Concerning the study at large: Two women and a few men aged 18 to 49 years were included in the cohort. For each donor, CD4 naive and CD4 memory were each given three plates, CD8 naive was given two plates, and CD8 memory was given one plate. Each donor's leukapheresis produced roughly between roughly 0.94 and 9.5 billion PBMCs. To estimate repertoire size and how much clonotypes are shared between individuals, the study performed deep sequencing of blood TCR repertoires from a handful of healthy adults. To increase sequencing depth and limit assay-specific biases, different laboratories used diverse techniques to prepare libraries and sequence TCR repertoires. Study-wide findings and limitations: Because the study included only a small number of donors, the genetic and exposure-history diversity represented was limited. Higher generation probabilities were observed for clonotypes shared by all four sorted-subset donors than for non-shared clonotypes. Based on pairwise subsampling, the degree of clonotype sharing among donors was expected to be affected by sequencing depth. Estimated clonotype richness was generally larger for naive than for memory subsets. Sampling was limited to blood, and TCR repertoires in tissue likely differ from TCR repertoires in blood. Rarefaction of sorted-subset datasets indicated incomplete sequencing despite the large sequencing depth. When a few donors were compared, the shared fraction of clonotypes was about 5% for naive CD4, 3.5% to 4% for naive CD8, more than 2% for memory CD4, and 0.3% to 0.5% for memory CD8.

As encoded in the germline V gene (reference sequence), CDR1 is LNHDA while CDR2 is SQIVND. Measured from the cysteine to the phenylalanine, the CDR3 is 17 residues long. Only CDR3 DNA remains: 51 bases, in frame from the first base. V lost 0 bases and J lost 2 bases, and the count of bases not matched to a germline gene is 6. About this clone itself: The specificity of this receptor is unknown. No much larger clone exists at a distance of one base, and base qualities are not known.

Healthy HIV-negative adults with no recently reported acute infections or vaccinations were included as donors. Every donor was a Caucasian adult living in Nashville, Tennessee, USA. CD4+ T cells were enriched by magnetic negative selection, after which naive cells were positively selected on CD45RA and the negative fraction was taken as the memory subset. Blood was obtained by leukapheresis, after which PBMCs were separated by Ficoll-Histopaque density gradient centrifugation and cryopreserved in liquid nitrogen vapor phase. Analytical flow cytometry was used to check the purity and quantity of every magnetically sorted T cell population. Each sorted fraction had its genomic DNA isolated and then quantified by UV absorbance on a Nanodrop 2000c. Using the deep immunoSEQ assay, TCR CDR3 regions were amplified from genomic DNA by multiplex PCR. Genomic DNA extracted from each cell subset was distributed evenly over all wells of several immunoSEQ 96-well plates, and each plate served as one replicate. For sorted subsets, each replicate PCR was loaded with 200 ng genomic DNA, equivalent to 30,000 or so T cell genomes. Purified libraries were quantified with a Qubit 3.0 fluorometer, sized on a Bioanalyzer 2100, and re-quantified with the KAPA Library Quantification kit. Every immunoSEQ 96-well plate was sequenced on a separate single-read 150-cycle Illumina NextSeq 550 flow cell. In the authors' own workflow: Because the immunoSEQ output held only junctional sequences and lacked quality scores, the filtering could not match the filtering applied to full-length reads. Sequences were annotated with PyIR, a Python wrapper for IgBLAST v1.9, using IMGT germline references to assign V/J genes and CDR3. Reads with weak V/J assignments (E-value above 1e-6), missing CDR3, stop codons, out-of-frame junctions, or ambiguous translated residues were removed. V3J clonotypes were defined as sequences sharing the same inferred V gene, J gene, and CDR3 amino acid sequence. The percentage overlap between two repertoires was calculated by dividing the number of shared unique clonotypes by the size of the smaller repertoire. Three approaches were used to assess repertoire richness: RTK rarefaction, the Chao1 estimator, and Recon v2.1 estimates of unobserved clonotypes. Generation probabilities were computed with OLGA for all TCRbeta clonotypes obtained by the gDNA method from a few donors. The immuneACCESS repertoire file appears here via TCRdb, limited to in-frame rearrangements. These files lack a portion of the clones; in checked studies, under half of the deficit traces to unresolved V genes, and the cause of the others is not known. V and J calls and clone size are those listed in that table; D and trimming were worked out from the DNA. In all, the sample holds about 610,000 clones, and about 97% of those were seen once. Of the sample, approximately 0.057% is held by the ten largest clones.

Sequenced: naive CD4+ T cells sorted from blood. Read against the paper, the sample's cell subset or site label means: CD45RA+ positively selected. The rearranged segments are TRBV19 and TRBJ1-5; TRBD1 fits 8 bases in the junction. The sequence derives from a woman in her 30s in good health. The CDR3 corresponds to CASSIERQGIRNQPQHF. In nucleotides, the sequence is TGTGCCAGTAGTATAGAAAGACAGGGGATTCGCAATCAGCCCCAGCATTTT. The reference TRBV19 and TRBJ1-5 proteins fill in what lies around the CDR3, so the full variable domain reads DGGITQSPKYLFRKEGQNVTLSCEQNLNHDAMYWYRQDPGQGLRLIYYSQIVNDFQKGDIAEGYSVSREKKESFPLTVTSAQKNPTAFYLCASSIERQGIRNQPQHFGDGTRLSIL.